This T cell receptor (beta chain) was captured by sequencing in a study of blood T cell repertoires in COVID-19 (TCRdb year 2020). Looking at the study overall: Samples covering the acute and convalescent phases of COVID-19 were provided by collaborators in the United States, Italy and Spain. Where available, HLA class I and class II types were obtained from metadata supplied by the sample provider rather than from assay-based typing. Samples came from the ongoing ImmuneRACE study (first 160 participants) plus 1,254 subjects from 6 global collaborators. The repertoires were released in a freely available public database intended as a resource for research on the immune response to SARS-CoV-2. A de-identified subject ID, COVID-19 status, age in years and sex were almost always included in the sample metadata. The material from the prospective study consisted of cDNA or gDNA derived from T cells, B-cell-depleted T cells, or PBMCs. Deeply sampled blood TCRbeta repertoires from subjects exposed to, actively infected with, or recovered from COVID-19 were included in the dataset. General conclusions and limits of the study: Clinical and demographic metadata were provided uncurated, with the amount varying by source and participant.

At one collaborating source in Seattle, patients were enrolled during active infection and were followed longitudinally through the course of disease. Each collaborating institution followed its own protocols to collect whole blood in K2EDTA tubes. For TCRbeta analysis, collaborators shipped samples in one of three forms: frozen whole blood, isolated PBMCs, or DNA extracted from either of those sample types. TCRbeta CDR3 regions were amplified from genomic DNA using the immunoSEQ Assay, a bias-controlled multiplex PCR. As for how the authors treated the data: Nucleated cell counts per sample were estimated from amplification of reference gene primers within the assay. To quantify the absolute abundance of each unique TCRbeta CDR3 rearrangement, sequence reads were collapsed and filtered. For each sample, productive Simpson clonality was calculated as the square root of Simpson's diversity index across productive rearrangements. TCRdb mirrors the immuneACCESS table, restricted to in-frame sequences. Some clones are absent from its copies; in checked studies, under half trace to an unresolved V gene, and the reason for the others is unknown. Clone size and V and J calls were adopted from that table, with D and trimming inferred from the DNA. A total of roughly 180,000 clones appear in this sample, 79% of them only once. Clones ranked in the top ten supply 7.5% to 8.5% of the sample.

Remarks on this clone: Its binding antigen is unknown. No base qualities exist here, and no much larger clone lies one base off it.

The sequence came from a woman aged 55-70 years with COVID-19, enrolled during active disease. The specimen was peripheral blood.

The encoded CDR3 is CASSEDRGAGELFF. Here is the DNA: TGTGCCAGCAGTGAGGACCGGGGGGCCGGGGAGCTGTTTTTT. The chain joins TRBV6-4 to TRBJ2-2; the central 7 bases match TRBD2. CDR1 and CDR2, per the germline V gene, are MRHNA and SNTAGT. Relative to germline, V is missing 3 bases and J is missing 6 bases, with 4 bases of the junction outside any gene match. Including the terminal cysteine and phenylalanine, the CDR3 comprises 14 residues. Just CDR3 DNA is preserved here, 42 bases in frame from base 1.